This paragraph reports one T cell receptor beta chain. CDR1 SGHDN and CDR2 FVKESK come from the germline V gene. The CDR3 runs 16 residues. The V and J ends lost 4 bases and 3 bases, in that order; junction bases with no gene match: 8. This entry comes from a study of glioma-infiltrating T cells after dendritic cell vaccination. Time point reported: after dendritic cell vaccination, including at tumor progression/relapse. Method: immunoSEQ multiplex PCR; TCRdb's copy keeps in-frame clones and lacks some. The sample carries just under 100,000 clones, roughly 80% recorded once. Here the sequenced sample was blood, taken after dendritic cell vaccination. The genes are TRBV14 and TRBJ2-3; 9 bases map to TRBD1. This clonotype was obtained from a human donor with glioblastoma. CDR3 sequence: CASSPGQGLGTDTQYF. The CDR3 coding sequence is TGTGCCAGCAGCCCGGGACAGGGCTTAGGGACAGATACGCAGTATTTT. Drawing the rest from reference TRBV14 and TRBJ2-3, the complete variable domain is EAGVTQFPSHSVIEKGQTVTLRCDPISGHDNLYWYRRVMGKEIKFLLHFVKESKQDESGMPNNRFLAERTGGTYSTLKVQPAELEDSGVYFCASSPGQGLGTDTQYFGPGTRLTVL.